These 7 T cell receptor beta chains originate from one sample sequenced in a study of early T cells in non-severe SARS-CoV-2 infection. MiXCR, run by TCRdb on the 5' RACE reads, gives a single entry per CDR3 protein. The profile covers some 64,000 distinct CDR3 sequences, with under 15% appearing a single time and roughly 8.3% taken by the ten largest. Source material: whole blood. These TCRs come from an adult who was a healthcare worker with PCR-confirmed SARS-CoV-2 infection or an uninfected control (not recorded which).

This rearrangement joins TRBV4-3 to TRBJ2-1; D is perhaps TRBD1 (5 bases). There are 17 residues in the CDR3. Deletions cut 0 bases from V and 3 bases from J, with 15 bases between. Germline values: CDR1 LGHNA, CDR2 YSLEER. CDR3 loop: CASSQEVRTNLYNEQFF. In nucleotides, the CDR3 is TGCGCCAGCAGCCAAGAGGTCAGGACAAATCTCTACAATGAGCAGTTCTTC.

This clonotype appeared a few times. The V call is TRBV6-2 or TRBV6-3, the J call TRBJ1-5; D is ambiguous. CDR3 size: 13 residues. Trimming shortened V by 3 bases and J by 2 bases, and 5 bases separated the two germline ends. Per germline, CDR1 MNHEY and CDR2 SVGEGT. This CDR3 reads CASSYVGNQPQHF. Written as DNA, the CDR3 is TGTGCCAGCAGTTATGTTGGCAATCAGCCCCAGCATTTT.

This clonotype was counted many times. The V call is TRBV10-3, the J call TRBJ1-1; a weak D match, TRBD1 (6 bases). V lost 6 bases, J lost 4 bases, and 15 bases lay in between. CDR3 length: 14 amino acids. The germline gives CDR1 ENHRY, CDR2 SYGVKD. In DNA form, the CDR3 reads TGTGCCATCAGCCGAGACAGGTCCGGCACTGAAGCTTTCTTT. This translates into CAISRDRSGTEAFF.

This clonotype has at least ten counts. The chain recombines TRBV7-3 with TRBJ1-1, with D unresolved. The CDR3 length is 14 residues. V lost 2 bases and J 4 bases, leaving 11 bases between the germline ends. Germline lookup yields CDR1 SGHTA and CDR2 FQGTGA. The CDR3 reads CASSLGMKGTEAFF. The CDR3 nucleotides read TGTGCCAGCAGCTTAGGGATGAAGGGCACTGAAGCTTTCTTT.

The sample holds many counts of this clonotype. The CDR3 spells CASSQGGGAEAFF. The CDR3 DNA is TGTGCCAGCAGCCAAGGAGGGGGTGCTGAAGCTTTCTTT. The chain employs TRBV4-2 and TRBJ1-1; maybe TRBD1 (6 bases). CDR3 length equals 13 residues. CDR1 and CDR2 from the germline V gene are LGHNA and YNFKEQ. Deletions cut 1 base from V and 6 bases from J, with 9 bases between.

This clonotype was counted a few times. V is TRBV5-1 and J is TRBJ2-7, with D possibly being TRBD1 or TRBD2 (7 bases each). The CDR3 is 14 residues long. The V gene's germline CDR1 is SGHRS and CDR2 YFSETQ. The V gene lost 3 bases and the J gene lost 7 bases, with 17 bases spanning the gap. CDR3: CASSSRGGGQEQYF. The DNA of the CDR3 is TGCGCCAGCAGCTCCAGGGGAGGGGGCCAGGAGCAGTACTTC.

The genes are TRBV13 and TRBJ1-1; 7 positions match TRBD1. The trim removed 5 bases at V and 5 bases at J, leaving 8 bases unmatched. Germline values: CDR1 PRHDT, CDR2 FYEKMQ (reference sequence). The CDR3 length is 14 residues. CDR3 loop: CASSPRQGGTEAFF. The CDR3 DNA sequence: TGTGCCAGCAGCCCCAGACAGGGAGGGACTGAAGCTTTCTTT.